The present T cell receptor (beta chain) was sequenced within a study of spatial heterogeneity in lung cancer. One entry per CDR3 protein results from TCRdb running MiXCR on the 5' RACE reads. The repertoire holds roughly 8,400 distinct CDR3 sequences, around 5% seen once, with under 14% in the top ten. Time point denoted: sample taken at primary tumor resection. The input material, whole RNA from tumor, nontumor lung or frozen PBMC, was sequenced unsorted. The length of the CDR3 is 15 residues. CDR1 MNHNS and CDR2 SASEGT come from the germline V gene. V gave up 5 bases and J gave up 3 bases; unmatched junction bases: 9. Broader study findings: Expanded alpha and beta TCR counts within tumors tracked tumor mutation counts.

This clonotype was seen at least ten times. What it recognizes is unknown. This TCR derives from a female donor with early-stage non-small cell lung cancer. The specimen was lung tumor tissue, collected at surgery. This chain connects TRBV6-1 to TRBJ2-7; 8 nucleotides align to TRBD2. The CDR3 bases are TGTGCCAGCAGTCTAAAGCGGGAGTTCGGCTACGAGCAGTACTTC. Its translation: CASSLKREFGYEQYF.